This T cell receptor beta chain was found in a study of CD8 T cells in Susac syndrome. On this clonotype: Its antigen remains unknown.

cDNA came from approximately 0.5 to 1 ug RNA primed by random hexamers. Multiplex immunoSEQ PCR targeted 54 Vbeta and 13 Jbeta TCR beta segments. Each CDR3 protein is one row after TCRdb ran MiXCR on the immunoSEQ multiplex PCR reads. The sample yields about 60,000 distinct CDR3 sequences, approximately 94% seen once. Sequencing of TCR beta was performed on blood CD8+ and CD4+ T cells. Negative isolation was applied to CD8+ and CD4+ T cells, and FACS enrichment was applied to TEMRA cells. Findings and caveats of the study: The TCR sequencing and HLA analysis in the study involved a relatively small number of individuals, as the study acknowledged.

Germline V gene lookup returns CDR1 GTSNPN and CDR2 SVGIG (reference sequence). The CDR3 covers 11 residues. The receptor was isolated from a human donor with multiple sclerosis. The sequenced sample consisted of CD8+ T cells from PBMCs. V is TRBV30 and J is TRBJ2-7, with 8 nucleotides matching TRBD1. CDR3 in DNA: TGTGCTACCGGGACAGGCTACGAGCAGTACTTC. The encoded protein is CATGTGYEQYF.